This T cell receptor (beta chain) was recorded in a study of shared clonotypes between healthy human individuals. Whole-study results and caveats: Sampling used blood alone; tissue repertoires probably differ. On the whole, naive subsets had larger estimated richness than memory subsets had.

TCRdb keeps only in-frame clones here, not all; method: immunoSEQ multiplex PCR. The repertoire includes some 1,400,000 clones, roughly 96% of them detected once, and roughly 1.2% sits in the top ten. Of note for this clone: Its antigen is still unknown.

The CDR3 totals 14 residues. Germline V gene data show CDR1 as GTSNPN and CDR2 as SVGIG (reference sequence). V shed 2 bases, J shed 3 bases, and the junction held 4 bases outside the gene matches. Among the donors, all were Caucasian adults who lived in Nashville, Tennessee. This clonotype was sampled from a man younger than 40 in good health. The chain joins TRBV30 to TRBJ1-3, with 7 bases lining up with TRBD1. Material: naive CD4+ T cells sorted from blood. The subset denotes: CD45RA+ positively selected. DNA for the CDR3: TGTGCCTGGAGTAGGACAGGTATTGGAAACACCATATATTTT. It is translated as CAWSRTGIGNTIYF.